A selection of T cell receptor beta chains follows, all from one sample in a study of shared clonotypes between healthy human individuals. The method was immunoSEQ multiplex PCR; TCRdb's version includes in-frame clones alone and lacks a portion of them. The data contain about 2,200,000 clones, just over 90% of them singletons. Input material: naive CD8+ T cells from PBMCs. The receptor set was obtained from a young man in good health. Some clones in this sample may be carry-over from other donors' samples. Both conserved end residues are part of each CDR3. A D gene is named only where the DNA matches it firmly. Size tells how often a clone was seen (once, few, many) or the class of an expanded clone, and some rows leave it out.

d_gene: TRBD2
j_gene: TRBJ2-7
abundance: NA
v_gene: TRBV27
CDR3aa: CASSLGLAHEQYF
CDR3nt: TGTGCCAGCAGTTTAGGACTAGCTCACGAGCAGTACTTC

d_gene: NA
j_gene: TRBJ1-1
abundance: NA
v_gene: TRBV5-4
CDR3aa: CASSPGFRTEAFF
CDR3nt: TGTGCCAGCAGCCCAGGGTTTCGGACTGAAGCTTTCTTT

d_gene: NA
j_gene: TRBJ2-3
abundance: NA
v_gene: TRBV4-1
CDR3aa: CASRLIAAPSTDTQYF
CDR3nt: TGCGCCAGCAGACTAATAGCGGCCCCTAGCACAGATACGCAGTATTTT

d_gene: TRBD2
j_gene: TRBJ2-1
abundance: NA
v_gene: TRBV9
CDR3aa: CASSVDGTSGFNEQFF
CDR3nt: TGTGCCAGCAGCGTAGACGGGACTAGCGGGTTCAATGAGCAGTTCTTC

d_gene: NA
j_gene: TRBJ2-2
abundance: NA
v_gene: TRBV12-1
CDR3aa: CASSPRQGVADTGELFF
CDR3nt: TGTGCCAGCAGCCCCCGTCAGGGGGTCGCGGACACCGGGGAGCTGTTTTTT

d_gene: NA
j_gene: TRBJ2-5
abundance: once
v_gene: TRBV11-3
CDR3aa: CASSSTPDRGTQYF
CDR3nt: TGTGCCAGCAGCTCAACTCCGGACAGAGGGACCCAGTACTTC

d_gene: TRBD2
j_gene: TRBJ2-4
abundance: NA
v_gene: TRBV13
CDR3aa: CASSSSGRGKNIQYF
CDR3nt: TGTGCCAGCAGCAGTAGCGGGAGGGGGAAAAACATTCAGTACTTC

d_gene: NA
j_gene: TRBJ2-7
abundance: NA
v_gene: TRBV27
CDR3aa: CASSLSPGSSSYEQYF
CDR3nt: TGTGCCAGCAGTTTATCACCAGGGTCGAGCTCCTACGAGCAGTACTTC

d_gene: TRBD1
j_gene: TRBJ2-7
abundance: NA
v_gene: TRBV5-1
CDR3aa: CASSLRPTGLSKDEQYF
CDR3nt: TGCGCCAGCAGCTTGAGGCCGACAGGGCTATCTAAAGACGAGCAGTACTTC

d_gene: TRBD1
j_gene: TRBJ1-3
abundance: NA
v_gene: TRBV9
CDR3aa: CASSANRDRVGNTIYF
CDR3nt: TGTGCCAGCAGTGCCAACCGGGACAGGGTTGGAAACACCATATATTTT

d_gene: TRBD2
j_gene: TRBJ2-7
abundance: NA
v_gene: TRBV10-1
CDR3aa: CASSEGPGTSGTYEQYF
CDR3nt: TGCGCCAGCAGTGAGGGCCCCGGGACTAGCGGAACCTACGAGCAGTACTTC

d_gene: NA
j_gene: TRBJ2-7
abundance: NA
v_gene: TRBV11-2
CDR3aa: CASSLYGEEQQYF
CDR3nt: TGTGCCAGCAGCTTATATGGGGAGGAGCAGCAGTACTTC

d_gene: TRBD1
j_gene: TRBJ2-5
abundance: NA
v_gene: TRBV28
CDR3aa: CASTRGGAETQYF
CDR3nt: TGTGCCAGCACCCGAGGGGGCGCGGAGACCCAGTACTTC

d_gene: TRBD1
j_gene: TRBJ1-2
abundance: NA
v_gene: TRBV5-1
CDR3aa: CASSAGTGGGYTF
CDR3nt: TGCGCCAGCAGCGCGGGGACAGGGGGCGGCTACACCTTC

d_gene: NA
j_gene: TRBJ2-3
abundance: once
v_gene: TRBV14
CDR3aa: CASSQAWGLADTQYF
CDR3nt: TGTGCCAGCAGCCAGGCTTGGGGCTTGGCGGATACGCAGTATTTT

d_gene: NA
j_gene: TRBJ1-2
abundance: NA
v_gene: TRBV29-1
CDR3aa: CSVEEVGPDYGYTF
CDR3nt: TGCAGCGTTGAAGAGGTAGGGCCAGACTATGGCTACACCTTC

d_gene: NA
j_gene: TRBJ2-7
abundance: NA
v_gene: TRBV5-4
CDR3aa: CASGEGGSSSSYEQYF
CDR3nt: TGTGCCAGCGGGGAGGGGGGTTCTTCGAGCTCCTACGAGCAGTACTTC

d_gene: NA
j_gene: TRBJ2-2
abundance: few
v_gene: TRBV27
CDR3aa: CASSLLSPGELFF
CDR3nt: TGTGCCAGCAGTTTATTGTCTCCCGGGGAGCTGTTTTTT

d_gene: NA
j_gene: TRBJ1-2
abundance: once
v_gene: TRBV14
CDR3aa: CASSHRGIYGYTF
CDR3nt: TGTGCCAGCAGCCATAGGGGGATCTATGGCTACACCTTC

d_gene: NA
j_gene: TRBJ2-1
abundance: NA
v_gene: TRBV27
CDR3aa: CASSLMGVGNEQFF
CDR3nt: TGTGCCAGCAGTTTAATGGGGGTCGGAAATGAGCAGTTCTTC

d_gene: NA
j_gene: TRBJ1-2
abundance: NA
v_gene: TRBV29-1
CDR3aa: CSVARGGGYTF
CDR3nt: TGCAGCGTTGCTCGGGGTGGCGGCTACACCTTC

d_gene: NA
j_gene: TRBJ2-7
abundance: NA
v_gene: TRBV7-9
CDR3aa: CASSPTVSYEQYF
CDR3nt: TGTGCCAGCAGCCCCACAGTTTCCTACGAGCAGTACTTC

d_gene: TRBD1
j_gene: TRBJ2-7
abundance: NA
v_gene: TRBV27
CDR3aa: CASSLLDRGSHEQYF
CDR3nt: TGTGCCAGCAGTTTGTTGGACAGGGGATCCCACGAGCAGTACTTC

d_gene: TRBD1
j_gene: TRBJ2-7
abundance: NA
v_gene: TRBV13
CDR3aa: CASSPRQGKTYEQYF
CDR3nt: TGTGCCAGCAGCCCTAGACAGGGAAAAACCTACGAGCAGTACTTC

d_gene: TRBD2
j_gene: TRBJ2-1
abundance: NA
v_gene: TRBV6-4
CDR3aa: CASSVTSGRVNEQFF
CDR3nt: TGTGCCAGCAGTGTGACTAGCGGGAGGGTCAATGAGCAGTTCTTC

d_gene: NA
j_gene: TRBJ2-7
abundance: NA
v_gene: TRBV4-1
CDR3aa: CASSQDISFPYEQYF
CDR3nt: TGCGCCAGCAGCCAAGACATCAGCTTTCCCTACGAGCAGTACTTC

d_gene: TRBD2
j_gene: TRBJ2-7
abundance: once
v_gene: TRBV19
CDR3aa: CASSPGRAYEQYF
CDR3nt: TGTGCCAGTAGTCCCGGGAGGGCCTACGAGCAGTACTTC

d_gene: NA
j_gene: TRBJ2-1
abundance: NA
v_gene: TRBV27
CDR3aa: CASRPGTGWASGSNEQFF
CDR3nt: TGTGCCAGCAGACCCGGGACAGGGTGGGCTAGCGGGAGTAATGAGCAGTTCTTC

d_gene: TRBD2
j_gene: TRBJ2-1
abundance: NA
v_gene: TRBV7-2
CDR3aa: CASSGTSGRGSSYNEQFF
CDR3nt: TGTGCCAGCAGCGGGACTAGCGGGAGGGGTAGCTCCTACAATGAGCAGTTCTTC

d_gene: TRBD2
j_gene: TRBJ2-3
abundance: NA
v_gene: TRBV11-2
CDR3aa: CASSLGLAASTDTQYF
CDR3nt: TGTGCCAGCAGCTTAGGACTAGCGGCAAGCACAGATACGCAGTATTTT

d_gene: NA
j_gene: TRBJ2-2
abundance: few
v_gene: TRBV9
CDR3aa: CASSVGAGVGDTGELFF
CDR3nt: TGTGCCAGCAGCGTAGGGGCAGGGGTCGGCGACACCGGGGAGCTGTTTTTT

d_gene: NA
j_gene: TRBJ1-2
abundance: NA
v_gene: TRBV4-1
CDR3aa: CASSQASGRGGYTF
CDR3nt: TGCGCCAGCAGCCAAGCTTCAGGGCGGGGAGGCTACACCTTC

d_gene: NA
j_gene: TRBJ2-2
abundance: NA
v_gene: TRBV19
CDR3aa: CASSIWARDAGELFF
CDR3nt: TGTGCCAGTAGTATTTGGGCCCGAGACGCCGGGGAGCTGTTTTTT

d_gene: NA
j_gene: TRBJ2-1
abundance: NA
v_gene: TRBV27
CDR3aa: CASSLRPGTSHPSRDRHSNEQFF
CDR3nt: TGTGCCAGCAGTTTAAGGCCAGGGACTTCTCACCCTTCCAGGGACCGGCATTCCAATGAGCAGTTCTTC

d_gene: TRBD1
j_gene: TRBJ1-2
abundance: NA
v_gene: TRBV12-5
CDR3aa: CASGMTFGDRAYGYTF
CDR3nt: TGTGCTAGTGGTATGACCTTTGGGGACAGGGCATATGGCTACACCTTC

d_gene: NA
j_gene: TRBJ2-7
abundance: NA
v_gene: TRBV7-9
CDR3aa: CASSLTTGPTYEQYF
CDR3nt: TGTGCCAGCAGCTTGACGACGGGGCCGACCTACGAGCAGTACTTC

d_gene: NA
j_gene: TRBJ2-5
abundance: NA
v_gene: TRBV27
CDR3aa: CASTDAGLGKETQYF
CDR3nt: TGTGCCAGCACCGACGCGGGCCTCGGGAAAGAGACCCAGTACTTC

d_gene: TRBD1
j_gene: TRBJ2-3
abundance: once
v_gene: TRBV7-8
CDR3aa: CASSGRQGIGADTQYF
CDR3nt: TGTGCCAGCAGCGGACGACAGGGTATAGGCGCAGATACGCAGTATTTT

d_gene: NA
j_gene: TRBJ2-7
abundance: NA
v_gene: TRBV7-9
CDR3aa: CASSVTSPSYEQYF
CDR3nt: TGTGCCAGCAGCGTCACTAGCCCGTCCTACGAGCAGTACTTC

d_gene: TRBD2
j_gene: TRBJ2-5
abundance: NA
v_gene: TRBV25-1
CDR3aa: CASSPFGTSAQETQYF
CDR3nt: TGTGCCAGCAGTCCTTTCGGGACTAGCGCGCAAGAGACCCAGTACTTC

d_gene: TRBD2
j_gene: TRBJ2-5
abundance: NA
v_gene: TRBV19
CDR3aa: CASSSRLAGQETQYF
CDR3nt: TGTGCCAGTAGTTCTCGACTAGCGGGCCAAGAGACCCAGTACTTC

d_gene: NA
j_gene: TRBJ2-5
abundance: NA
v_gene: TRBV19
CDR3aa: CASSREPREAQYF
CDR3nt: TGTGCCAGTTCCAGAGAACCAAGAGAAGCCCAGTACTTC

d_gene: NA
j_gene: TRBJ2-7
abundance: NA
v_gene: TRBV10-3
CDR3aa: CAIGTDSSYEQYF
CDR3nt: TGTGCCATCGGGACCGACTCCTCCTACGAGCAGTACTTC

d_gene: NA
j_gene: TRBJ2-7
abundance: NA
v_gene: TRBV7-8
CDR3aa: CASVNDRLDREQYF
CDR3nt: TGTGCCAGCGTAAACGATCGACTCGATAGGGAGCAGTACTTC

d_gene: TRBD1
j_gene: TRBJ1-1
abundance: once
v_gene: TRBV7-8
CDR3aa: CASSLGAGTGPNTEAFF
CDR3nt: TGTGCCAGCAGCTTAGGGGCCGGGACAGGGCCGAACACTGAAGCTTTCTTT

d_gene: NA
j_gene: TRBJ2-7
abundance: NA
v_gene: TRBV7-3
CDR3aa: CASSQGPGVLGYEQYF
CDR3nt: TGTGCCAGCAGCCAAGGGCCGGGGGTGTTAGGCTACGAGCAGTACTTC

d_gene: NA
j_gene: TRBJ1-5
abundance: NA
v_gene: TRBV19
CDR3aa: CASSAGTSYSNQPQHF
CDR3nt: TGTGCCAGTAGTGCGGGGACCTCCTATAGCAATCAGCCCCAGCATTTT

d_gene: NA
j_gene: TRBJ1-4
abundance: few
v_gene: TRBV29-1
CDR3aa: CSGGTPNEKLFF
CDR3nt: TGCAGCGGCGGGACACCTAATGAAAAACTGTTTTTT

d_gene: NA
j_gene: TRBJ1-3
abundance: NA
v_gene: TRBV4-3
CDR3aa: CASSQEAVGPAGNTIYF
CDR3nt: TGCGCCAGCAGCCAAGAAGCAGTCGGTCCCGCCGGGAACACCATATATTTT

d_gene: NA
j_gene: TRBJ2-7
abundance: once
v_gene: TRBV2
CDR3aa: CASSEGRYSYEQYF
CDR3nt: TGTGCCAGCAGTGAGGGCCGTTACTCCTACGAGCAGTACTTC

d_gene: NA
j_gene: TRBJ2-7
abundance: NA
v_gene: TRBV29-1
CDR3aa: CSVVSGSKQYF
CDR3nt: TGCAGCGTTGTATCAGGGTCTAAGCAGTACTTC

d_gene: NA
j_gene: TRBJ1-1
abundance: few
v_gene: TRBV9
CDR3aa: CASSVVRLGNTEAFF
CDR3nt: TGTGCCAGCAGCGTAGTGAGGTTAGGGAACACTGAAGCTTTCTTT

d_gene: TRBD2
j_gene: TRBJ2-7
abundance: NA
v_gene: TRBV4-1
CDR3aa: CASSPGLAGEQYF
CDR3nt: TGCGCCAGCAGCCCGGGACTAGCGGGAGAGCAGTACTTC

d_gene: NA
j_gene: TRBJ1-2
abundance: few
v_gene: TRBV29-1
CDR3aa: CSVPAAVGYTF
CDR3nt: TGCAGCGTGCCAGCGGCTGTTGGCTACACCTTC

d_gene: NA
j_gene: TRBJ1-4
abundance: NA
v_gene: TRBV7-8
CDR3aa: CASSLWGGNEKLFF
CDR3nt: TGTGCCAGCAGCTTATGGGGGGGTAATGAAAAACTGTTTTTT